This TCR beta chain comes out of a study of molecular identifiers for immune sequencing clone quantification. General study findings and limits: Over 97% of effector molecules, but under 1% in naive cells, were held by clones with more than 20 RNA copies. In a background of 850,000 to 1,000,000 naive cells, spiked Jurkat TCR RNA from one cell was reportedly detectable.

Using its own MiXCR run on the PCR reads, TCRdb lists one record per CDR3 protein. The sample lists fewer than 70,000 distinct CDR3 sequences, about a sixth occurring once. Germline V gene data show CDR1 as KGHDR and CDR2 as SFDVKD. This CDR3 contains 23 residues. The V and J ends lost 9 bases and 0 bases, in that order; junction bases with no gene match: 23. Every naive CD8 library was made from between about 18,000 and 1,100,000 sorted cells with 10%, 30% or 50% RNA. This clonotype came up a few times. The antigen remains undetermined. The rearrangement links TRBV24-1 to TRBJ2-2; 14 positions agree with TRBD2. The origin of this receptor is a human donor in good health. Some libraries in this study had Jurkat cell RNA spiked in. Input material: naive CD8+ T cells from blood, with Jurkat cell RNA spiked in. The subset was: FACS-sorted CD8+CD4-CCR7+CD45RA+ naive T cells. In DNA, the CDR3 is TGTGCCACCCATTCATCCGGGACAGGGGGACTAGCGGGAGAGGTGGCGAACACCGGGGAGCTGTTTTTT. This translates into CATHSSGTGGLAGEVANTGELFF.